The present TCR beta chain was sequenced within a study of T cells in Graves' hyperthyroidism and ophthalmopathy. CDR1 and CDR2 from the germline V gene are SNHLY and FYNNEI. With V trimmed by 8 bases and J by 7 bases, 7 bases remained unmatched. The CDR3 contains 14 residues. This clonotype was found many times. Researchers took RNA transcripts and amplified the TCR beta CDR3 regions from them. A set of HTBI primers served as the primers for a first-round RT-PCR of the TCR CDR3. TCRdb independently ran MiXCR on the multiplex PCR reads; one entry per CDR3 protein. The sample contains about 270,000 distinct CDR3 sequences, about 24% of which appear only once.

Specimen: blood. The origin of this receptor is a woman aged 35 to 49 with Graves' ophthalmopathy. The rearrangement uses TRBV2 and TRBJ2-7; TRBD2 matches 14 bases. The CDR3 spells CASGGLAGVGEQYF. DNA of the CDR3: TGTGCCAGCGGGGGACTAGCGGGAGTAGGGGAGCAGTACTTC.